This entry describes one T cell receptor beta chain. V lost 2 bases and J 3 bases, leaving 11 bases between the germline ends. The CDR3 sequence is 13 residues long. Germline loops: CDR1 SQVTM, CDR2 ANQGSEA. Per the original data handling: Quantification of nucleated cells was approximated via reference gene primer amplification. Generated by immunoSEQ multiplex PCR, the TCRdb table keeps only in-frame clones and is missing some. V and J calls and clone size are those listed in that table; D and trimming were worked out from the DNA. The data hold approximately 210,000 clones, with roughly nine tenths observed a single time. The sample is drawn from a study of blood T cell repertoires in COVID-19. Turning to the study itself: COVID-19 samples, acute and convalescent, were from the United States, Italy and Spain. T cells, B-cell-depleted T cells, or PBMCs supplied cDNA or gDNA.

The clonotype was recovered from a man aged 35 to 55 with acute or convalescent COVID-19. The rearrangement links TRBV29-1 to TRBJ2-7; possibly TRBD2 for D (6 bases). The sequencing sample was made of peripheral blood. CDR3 bases: TGCAGCGTTGAATGGGGGGAGTACTACGAGCAGTACTTC. This translates into CSVEWGEYYEQYF.